A single sample is the source of the 14 T cell receptor beta chains below, sequenced in a study of T cells in Graves' hyperthyroidism and ophthalmopathy. Amplified TCR beta CDR3 regions came from RNA transcripts. Researchers ran a first-round RT-PCR on the TCR CDR3 using the HTBI primer set. TCRdb passed the multiplex PCR reads through MiXCR, listing each CDR3 protein once. The sample yields about 560,000 distinct CDR3 sequences, approximately 15% seen once. The sequencing sample was made of blood. These TCRs come from a woman younger than 35 with Graves' hyperthyroidism.

This clonotype has a count of ten or more. The rearrangement uses TRBV5-8 and TRBJ2-1, with 10 bases identical to TRBD2. V shed 4 bases and J 0 bases; nucleotides not matched to a gene: 13. The CDR3 is made up of 19 amino acids. Germline V CDR1 and CDR2: SGHTS, YDEGEE. For the CDR3, the DNA is TGTGCCAGCAGCCGGATGGGGCTAGCGGGAGTCTCCTCCTACAATGAGCAGTTCTTC. It encodes CASSRMGLAGVSSYNEQFF.

This clonotype was observed at least ten times. The chain employs TRBV7-9 and TRBJ2-7; 7 bases match TRBD2. CDR1 SEHNR and CDR2 FQNEAQ come from the germline V gene (reference sequence). The CDR3 extends over 15 amino acids. Unmatched junction bases numbered 5, after V lost 3 bases and J lost 0 bases. CDR3 in amino acids: CASSLPGGSSYEQYF. The CDR3 nucleotides are TGTGCCAGCAGCTTGCCGGGGGGTAGCTCCTACGAGCAGTACTTC.

The chain is built from TRBV3-2 and TRBJ2-5; the table names TRBD1, a call not compared with the DNA. TRBV3-2 is a known pseudogene. There are 16 residues in the CDR3. The DNA of the CDR3 is TGTGCCAGCAGCCAAGTTCCAGGGGAGGCTTCGGAGACCCAGTACTTC. Protein product: CASSQVPGEASETQYF.

The chain couples TRBV10-2 to TRBJ2-2, with D tentatively TRBD1 (7 bases). Between the trimmed V and J ends, which lost 6 bases and 1 base, there was a span of 12 bases. The CDR3 length is 15 residues. Germline values: CDR1 WSHSY, CDR2 SAAADI. CDR3 DNA sequence: TGCGCCAGCAGACGCGGGACAGAGAACACCGGGGAGCTGTTTTTT. It encodes CASRRGTENTGELFF.

J is TRBJ2-3 and V is TRBV5-6; D possibly corresponds to TRBD1 (6 bases). Germline CDR1 and CDR2: SGHDT and YYEEEE. Between the trimmed V and J ends, which lost 1 base and 1 base, there was a span of 10 bases. This CDR3 region has 15 residues. DNA for the CDR3: TGTGCCAGCAGCTTGCAGGGGAAGGGCACAGATACGCAGTATTTT. Residues: CASSLQGKGTDTQYF.

The V and J genes are TRBV7-2 and TRBJ1-1; D not resolved. V lost 3 bases, J lost 4 bases, and 6 bases lay in between. The length of the CDR3 is 12 residues. Germline V gene sequence: CDR1 SGHTA, CDR2 FQGNSA. CDR3 sequence reads: CASSFVPTEAFF. The CDR3 region has the DNA TGTGCCAGCAGCTTTGTCCCCACTGAAGCTTTCTTT.

The table lists this clonotype with a few counts. The chain has TRBV30 and TRBJ2-2, with 9 positions matching TRBD2. The V and J ends lost 3 bases and 4 bases, in that order; junction bases with no gene match: 3. Germline CDR1 and CDR2: GTSNPN and SVGIG (reference sequence). The CDR3 covers 14 residues. The DNA for the CDR3 is TGTGCCTGGAGGCTAGCGGGAACCACCGGGGAGCTGTTTTTT. This encodes CAWRLAGTTGELFF.

This clonotype was observed once. This chain uses TRBV19 with TRBJ2-7, with a possible D match to TRBD2 (6 bases). The CDR3 spans 13 residues. V dropped 5 bases and J dropped 0 bases, with 8 bases sitting between them. Germline-derived CDR1 and CDR2 are LNHDA and SQIVND (reference sequence). As DNA, the CDR3 is TGTGCCAGTAGTGGGGGACTCTCCTACGAGCAGTACTTC. This translates into CASSGGLSYEQYF. Together with reference TRBV19 and TRBJ2-7, the CDR3 gives the full variable domain: DGGITQSPKYLFRKEGQNVTLSCEQNLNHDAMYWYRQDPGQGLRLIYYSQIVNDFQKGDIAEGYSVSREKKESFPLTVTSAQKNPTAFYLCASSGGLSYEQYFGPGTRLTVT.

V and J are TRBV20-1 and TRBJ2-1, with 7 positions matching TRBD1. CDR1 and CDR2 (germline): DFQATT, SNEGSKA (reference sequence). V gave up 4 bases and J gave up 2 bases; unmatched junction bases: 5. The CDR3 contains 14 residues. The CDR3 spells CSATRDSTYNEQFF. CDR3 sequence (DNA): TGCAGTGCTACTCGGGACAGCACCTACAATGAGCAGTTCTTC.

As to this clonotype: A much larger clone sits a single nucleotide away, making a read error possible. The V and J genes are TRBV2 and TRBJ1-5; D gene ambiguous. The CDR3 loop spans 13 amino acids. The germline V gene encodes CDR1 SNHLY and CDR2 FYNNEI. This chain's CDR3 is CASNEIRNQPQHF. The DNA for the CDR3 is TGTGCCAGCAATGAAATACGAAATCAGCCCCAGCATTTT. Complete variable domain (other parts from reference TRBV2 and TRBJ1-5): EPEVTQTPSHQVTQMGQEVILRCVPISNHLYFYWYRQILGQKVEFLVSFYNNEISEKSEIFDDQFSVERPDGSNFTLKIRSTKLEDSAMYFCASNEIRNQPQHFGDGTRLSIL.

The J gene is TRBJ2-5, the V gene TRBV6-1, with D perhaps TRBD2 (6 bases). The V end lost 6 bases, the J end lost 0 bases, and 14 bases lay between the germline ends. CDR1 is MNHNS, CDR2 SASEGT, per germline. The length of the CDR3 is 15 residues. The CDR3 protein is CASRTAGLNQETQYF. The CDR3, as DNA: TGTGCCAGCAGAACGGCGGGATTAAACCAAGAGACCCAGTACTTC.

This clonotype turned up a few times. The chain employs TRBV24-1 and TRBJ1-4; TRBD1 aligns across 8 bases. V was clipped by 3 bases and J by 8 bases; unmatched bases: 10. Germline V gene data show CDR1 as KGHDR and CDR2 as SFDVKD. This CDR3 has 16 amino acids. The CDR3: CATSDQTGDEEEKLFF. CDR3 coding DNA: TGTGCCACCAGTGATCAGACAGGGGACGAAGAAGAAAAACTGTTTTTT.

This clonotype occurred many times. The V call is TRBV6-2 or TRBV6-3, the J call TRBJ1-1; 7 bases are a match to TRBD1. Germline loops: CDR1 MNHEY, CDR2 SVGEGT. This CDR3 spans 15 amino acids. Germline trimming cut 2 bases from V and 5 bases from J; bases unmatched to any gene: 8. CDR3 region: CASSYGRQGVTEAFF. Here the CDR3 DNA reads TGTGCCAGCAGTTACGGGAGACAGGGTGTTACTGAAGCTTTCTTT.

This clonotype occurred many times. The CDR3: CSARNSVDMNYGYTF. In DNA, the CDR3 is TGCAGTGCTAGGAATAGTGTGGATATGAATTATGGCTACACCTTC. The J gene is TRBJ1-2, the V gene TRBV20-1; D is uncertain. The germline V and J ends were trimmed by 3 bases and 5 bases, with 19 bases remaining between them. The V gene's germline CDR1 is DFQATT and CDR2 SNEGSKA (reference sequence). The CDR3 loop spans 15 amino acids.